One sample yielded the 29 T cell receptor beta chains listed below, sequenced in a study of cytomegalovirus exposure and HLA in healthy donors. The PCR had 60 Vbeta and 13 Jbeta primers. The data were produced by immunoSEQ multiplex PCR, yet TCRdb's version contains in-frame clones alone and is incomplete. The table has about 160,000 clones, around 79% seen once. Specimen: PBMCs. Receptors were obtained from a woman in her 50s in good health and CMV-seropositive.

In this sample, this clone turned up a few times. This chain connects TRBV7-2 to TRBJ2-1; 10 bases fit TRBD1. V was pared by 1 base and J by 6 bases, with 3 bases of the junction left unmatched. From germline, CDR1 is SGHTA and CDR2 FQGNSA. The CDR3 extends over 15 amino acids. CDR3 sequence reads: CASSLGQGAVNEQFF. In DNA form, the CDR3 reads TGTGCCAGCAGCTTAGGACAGGGGGCAGTCAATGAGCAGTTCTTC.

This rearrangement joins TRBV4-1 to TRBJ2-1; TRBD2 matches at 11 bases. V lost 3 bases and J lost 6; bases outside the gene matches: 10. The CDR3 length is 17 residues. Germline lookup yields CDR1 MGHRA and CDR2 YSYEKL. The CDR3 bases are TGCGCCAGCAGCCAGGAGATCGGGCTAGCGGGAGGCAATGAGCAGTTCTTC. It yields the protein CASSQEIGLAGGNEQFF.

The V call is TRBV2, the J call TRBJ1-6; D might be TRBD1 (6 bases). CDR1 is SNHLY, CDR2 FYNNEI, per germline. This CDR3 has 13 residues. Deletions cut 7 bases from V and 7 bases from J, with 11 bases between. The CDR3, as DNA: TGTGCCAGCACCGGGACACAGAATTCACCCCTCCACTTT. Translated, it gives CASTGTQNSPLHF.

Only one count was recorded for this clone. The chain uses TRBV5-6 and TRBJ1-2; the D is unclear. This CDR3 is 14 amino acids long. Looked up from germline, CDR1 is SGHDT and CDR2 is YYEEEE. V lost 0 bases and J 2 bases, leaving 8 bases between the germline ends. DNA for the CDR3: TGTGCCAGCAGCTTGGATCGGGTGAACTATGGCTACACCTTC. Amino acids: CASSLDRVNYGYTF.

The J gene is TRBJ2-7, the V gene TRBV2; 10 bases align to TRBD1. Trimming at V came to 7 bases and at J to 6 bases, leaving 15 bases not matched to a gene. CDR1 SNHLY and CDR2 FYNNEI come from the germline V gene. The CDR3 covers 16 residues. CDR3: CASTPGQGTRGGEQYF. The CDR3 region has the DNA TGTGCCAGCACCCCGGGACAGGGGACTAGGGGGGGCGAGCAGTACTTC.

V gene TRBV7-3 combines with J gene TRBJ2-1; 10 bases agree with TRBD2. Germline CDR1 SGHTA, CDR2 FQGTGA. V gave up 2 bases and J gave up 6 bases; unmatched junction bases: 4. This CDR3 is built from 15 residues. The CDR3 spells CASSLLAGVANEQFF. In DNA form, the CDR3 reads TGTGCCAGCAGCTTACTAGCGGGAGTAGCCAATGAGCAGTTCTTC.

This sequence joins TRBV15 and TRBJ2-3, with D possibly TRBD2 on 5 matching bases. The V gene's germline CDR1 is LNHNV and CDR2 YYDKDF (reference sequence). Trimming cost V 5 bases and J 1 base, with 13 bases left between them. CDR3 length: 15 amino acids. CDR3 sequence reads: CATSGSAAGTDTQYF. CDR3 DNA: TGTGCCACCAGCGGTAGCGCAGCCGGCACAGATACGCAGTATTTT.

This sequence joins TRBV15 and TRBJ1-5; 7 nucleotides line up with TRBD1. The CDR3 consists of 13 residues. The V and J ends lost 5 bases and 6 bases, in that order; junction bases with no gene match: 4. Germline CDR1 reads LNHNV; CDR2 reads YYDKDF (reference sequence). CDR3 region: CATSGTGVQPQHF. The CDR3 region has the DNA TGTGCCACCAGCGGCACAGGGGTTCAGCCCCAGCATTTT.

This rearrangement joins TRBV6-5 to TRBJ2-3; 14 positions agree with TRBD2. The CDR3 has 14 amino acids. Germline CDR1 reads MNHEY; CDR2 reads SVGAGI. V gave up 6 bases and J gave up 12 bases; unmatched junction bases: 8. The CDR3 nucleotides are TGTGCCAGCAGAAACCCGGGGACTAGCGGGGGCCAGTATTTT. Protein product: CASRNPGTSGGQYF.

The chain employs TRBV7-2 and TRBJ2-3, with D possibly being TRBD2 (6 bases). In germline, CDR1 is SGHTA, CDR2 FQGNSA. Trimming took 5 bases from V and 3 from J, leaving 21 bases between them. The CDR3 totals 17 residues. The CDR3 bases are TGTGCCAGCAGCCCCCAAGGGTCTGCGGCGGGGACAGATACGCAGTATTTT. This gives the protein CASSPQGSAAGTDTQYF.

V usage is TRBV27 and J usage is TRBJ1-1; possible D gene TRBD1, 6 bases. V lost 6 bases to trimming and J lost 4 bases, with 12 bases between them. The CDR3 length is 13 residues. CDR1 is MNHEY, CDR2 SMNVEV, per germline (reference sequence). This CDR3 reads CASRQQGGTEAFF. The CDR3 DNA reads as TGTGCCAGCAGACAACAGGGCGGCACTGAAGCTTTCTTT.

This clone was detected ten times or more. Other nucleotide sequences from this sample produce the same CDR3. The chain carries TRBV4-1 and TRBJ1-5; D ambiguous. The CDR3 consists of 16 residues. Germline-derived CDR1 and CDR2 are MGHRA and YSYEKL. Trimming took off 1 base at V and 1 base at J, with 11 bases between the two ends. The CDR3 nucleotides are TGCGCCAGCAGCCAAGTACTTACAGTGAGCAATCAGCCCCAGCATTTT. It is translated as CASSQVLTVSNQPQHF.

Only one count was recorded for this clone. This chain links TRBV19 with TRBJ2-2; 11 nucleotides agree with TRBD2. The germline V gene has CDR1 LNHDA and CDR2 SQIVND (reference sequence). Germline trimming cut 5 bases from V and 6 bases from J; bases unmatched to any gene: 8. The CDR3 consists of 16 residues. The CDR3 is CASSSRRTSGSGELFF. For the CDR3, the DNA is TGTGCCAGTAGTTCTCGCCGGACTAGCGGGTCCGGGGAGCTGTTTTTT.

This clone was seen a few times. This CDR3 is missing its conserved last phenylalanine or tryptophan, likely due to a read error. The CDR3 is CASRTEWEKLFV. For the CDR3, the DNA is TGTGCCAGTAGGACAGAGTGGGAAAAACTGTTTGTT. The chain joins TRBV19 to TRBJ1-4, with a tentative D call TRBD1 (5 bases). The germline V gene has CDR1 LNHDA and CDR2 SQIVND (reference sequence). The length of the CDR3 is 12 residues. V was cut by 6 bases and J by 8 bases, with 10 bases left in between.

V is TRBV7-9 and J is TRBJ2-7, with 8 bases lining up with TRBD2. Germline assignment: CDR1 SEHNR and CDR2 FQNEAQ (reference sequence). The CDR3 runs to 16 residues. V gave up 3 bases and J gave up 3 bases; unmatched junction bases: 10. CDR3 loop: CASSFGSAGVNYEQYF. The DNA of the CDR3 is TGTGCCAGCAGCTTTGGCTCAGCGGGAGTAAACTACGAGCAGTACTTC. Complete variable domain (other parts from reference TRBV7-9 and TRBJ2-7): DTGVSQNPRHKITKRGQNVTFRCDPISEHNRLYWYRQTLGQGPEFLTYFQNEAQLEKSRLLSDRFSAERPKGSFSTLEIQRTEQGDSAMYLCASSFGSAGVNYEQYFGPGTRLTVT.

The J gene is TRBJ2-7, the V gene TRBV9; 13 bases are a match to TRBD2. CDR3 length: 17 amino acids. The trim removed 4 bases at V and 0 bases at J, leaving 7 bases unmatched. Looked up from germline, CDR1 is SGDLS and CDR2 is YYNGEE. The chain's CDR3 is CASSPGTSGMLSYEQYF. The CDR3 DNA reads TGTGCCAGCAGCCCCGGGACTAGCGGGATGCTCTCCTACGAGCAGTACTTC.

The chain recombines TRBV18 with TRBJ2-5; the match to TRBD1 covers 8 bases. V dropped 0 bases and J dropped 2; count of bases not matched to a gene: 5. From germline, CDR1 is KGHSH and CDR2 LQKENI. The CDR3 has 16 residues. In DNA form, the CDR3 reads TGTGCCAGCTCACCACCGTGGACAGGGTGGCAAGAGACCCAGTACTTC. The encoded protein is CASSPPWTGWQETQYF. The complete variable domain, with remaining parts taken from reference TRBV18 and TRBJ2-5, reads NAGVMQNPRHLVRRRGQEARLRCSPMKGHSHVYWYRQLPEEGLKFMVYLQKENIIDESGMPKERFSAEFPKEGPSILRIQQVVRGDSAAYFCASSPPWTGWQETQYFGPGTRLLVL.

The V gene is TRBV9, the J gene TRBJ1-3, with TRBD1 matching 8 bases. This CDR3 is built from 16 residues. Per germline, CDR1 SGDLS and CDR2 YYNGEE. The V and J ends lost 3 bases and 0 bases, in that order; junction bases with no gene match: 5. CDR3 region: CASSAGQVISGNTIYF. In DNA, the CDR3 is TGTGCCAGCAGCGCGGGACAGGTAATCTCTGGAAACACCATATATTTT.

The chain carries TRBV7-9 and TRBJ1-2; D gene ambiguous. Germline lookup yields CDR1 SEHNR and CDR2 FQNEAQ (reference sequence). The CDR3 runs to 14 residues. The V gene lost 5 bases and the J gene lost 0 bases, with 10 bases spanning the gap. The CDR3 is CASSPYRANYGYTF. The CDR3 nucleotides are TGTGCCAGCAGCCCATACAGAGCTAACTATGGCTACACCTTC. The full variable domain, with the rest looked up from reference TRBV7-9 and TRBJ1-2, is DTGVSQNPRHKITKRGQNVTFRCDPISEHNRLYWYRQTLGQGPEFLTYFQNEAQLEKSRLLSDRFSAERPKGSFSTLEIQRTEQGDSAMYLCASSPYRANYGYTFGSGTRLTVV.

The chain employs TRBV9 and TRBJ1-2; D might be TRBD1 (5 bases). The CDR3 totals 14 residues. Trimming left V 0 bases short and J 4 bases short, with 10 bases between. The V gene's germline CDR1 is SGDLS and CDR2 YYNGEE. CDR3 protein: CASSVADRGYGYTF. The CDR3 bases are TGTGCCAGCAGCGTAGCAGATAGGGGCTATGGCTACACCTTC.

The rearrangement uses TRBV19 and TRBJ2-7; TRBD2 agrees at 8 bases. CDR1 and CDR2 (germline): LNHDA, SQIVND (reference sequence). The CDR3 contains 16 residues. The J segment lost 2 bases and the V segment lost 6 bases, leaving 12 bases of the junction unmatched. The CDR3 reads CASSDSRSGGTYEQYF. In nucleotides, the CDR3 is TGTGCCAGTAGCGACTCGAGGTCGGGGGGGACCTACGAGCAGTACTTC.

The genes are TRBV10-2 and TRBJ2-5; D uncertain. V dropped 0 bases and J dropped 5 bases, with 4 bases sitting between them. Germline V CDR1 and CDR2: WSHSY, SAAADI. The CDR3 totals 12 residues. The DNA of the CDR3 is TGCGCCAGCAGTGAGTCCGGTGAGACCCAGTACTTC. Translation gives CASSESGETQYF.

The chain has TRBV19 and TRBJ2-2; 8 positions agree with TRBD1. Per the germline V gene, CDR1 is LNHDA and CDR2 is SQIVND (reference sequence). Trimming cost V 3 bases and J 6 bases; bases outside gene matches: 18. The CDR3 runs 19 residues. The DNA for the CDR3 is TGTGCCAGTAGTATGATTCGAGGCGGCAGGGGGCAAAAGGCCGGGGAGCTGTTTTTT. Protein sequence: CASSMIRGGRGQKAGELFF. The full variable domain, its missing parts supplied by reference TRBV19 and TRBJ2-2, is DGGITQSPKYLFRKEGQNVTLSCEQNLNHDAMYWYRQDPGQGLRLIYYSQIVNDFQKGDIAEGYSVSREKKESFPLTVTSAQKNPTAFYLCASSMIRGGRGQKAGELFFGEGSRLTVL.

The CDR3 protein is CASSQVDSDTDTQYF. DNA for the CDR3: TGTGCCAGCAGCCAGGTCGACTCGGATACAGATACGCAGTATTTT. V is TRBV4-2 and J is TRBJ2-3; no definite D call. Trimming took off 3 bases at V and 3 bases at J, with 13 bases between the two ends. Germline assignment: CDR1 LGHNA and CDR2 YNFKEQ. This CDR3 has 15 amino acids.

CDR3 region: CATPDRGRGGYTF. CDR3 DNA sequence: TGTGCCACCCCAGACAGGGGGCGGGGTGGCTACACCTTC. The chain is built from TRBV28 and TRBJ1-2, with TRBD1 identical over 10 bases. Germline V gene sequence: CDR1 MDHEN, CDR2 SYDVKM. This CDR3 is built from 13 residues. Trimming cost V 10 bases and J 7 bases; bases outside gene matches: 9.

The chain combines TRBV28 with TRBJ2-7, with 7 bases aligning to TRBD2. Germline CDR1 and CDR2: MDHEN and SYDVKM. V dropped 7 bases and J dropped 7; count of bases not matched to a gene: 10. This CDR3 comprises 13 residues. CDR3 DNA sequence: TGTGCCAGCACCATTGCGGGGGAGAGGGAGCAGTACTTC. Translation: CASTIAGEREQYF.

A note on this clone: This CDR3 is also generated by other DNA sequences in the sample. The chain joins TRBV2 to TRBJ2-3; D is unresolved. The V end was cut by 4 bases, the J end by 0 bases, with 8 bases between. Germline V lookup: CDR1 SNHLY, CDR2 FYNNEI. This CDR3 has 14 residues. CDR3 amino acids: CASSVLTSTDTQYF. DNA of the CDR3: TGTGCCAGCAGTGTGCTAACTAGCACAGATACGCAGTATTTT.

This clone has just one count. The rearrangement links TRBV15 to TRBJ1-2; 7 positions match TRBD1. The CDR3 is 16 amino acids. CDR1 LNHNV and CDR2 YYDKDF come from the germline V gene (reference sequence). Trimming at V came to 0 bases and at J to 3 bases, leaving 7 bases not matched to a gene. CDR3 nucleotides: TGTGCCACCAGCAGAGAGGGGACAGAGCTTTACTATGGCTACACCTTC. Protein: CATSREGTELYYGYTF.

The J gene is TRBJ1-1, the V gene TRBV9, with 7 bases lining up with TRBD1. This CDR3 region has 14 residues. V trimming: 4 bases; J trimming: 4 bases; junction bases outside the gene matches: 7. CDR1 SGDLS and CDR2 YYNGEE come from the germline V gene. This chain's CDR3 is CASSTIAGGTEAFF. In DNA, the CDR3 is TGTGCCAGCAGCACCATAGCAGGGGGCACTGAAGCTTTCTTT.